The clone carrying this TCR beta chain showed up just once. Cohorts were determined from participant-reported clinical history. The entry originates in a study of blood T cell repertoires in COVID-19. Turning to the study itself: There were acute and convalescent COVID-19 samples, and they came from the United States, Italy and Spain.

CDR1 is MNHEY and CDR2 is SVGAGI in the germline V gene. Trimming cost V 7 bases and J 4 bases; bases outside gene matches: 8. The CDR3 runs 15 residues. In the study's own analysis: Reference gene primer amplification yielded estimated nucleated cell counts. This table comes from immunoSEQ multiplex PCR, and its TCRdb copy is limited to in-frame clones, with some not included. The DNA was the basis for D and trimming; V, J and clone size are from that table. The table lists 140,000 or so clones, roughly 80% of them singletons. The clonotype comes from a woman younger than 30 who had been exposed to COVID-19. Sequencing was performed on PBMCs or T cells enriched from blood (not recorded which). J is TRBJ1-3 and V is TRBV6-5; 9 bases are a match to TRBD1. This CDR3 is CASKPGQGAGNTIYF. In nucleotides, the CDR3 is TGTGCCAGCAAACCGGGACAGGGTGCCGGAAACACCATATATTTT.